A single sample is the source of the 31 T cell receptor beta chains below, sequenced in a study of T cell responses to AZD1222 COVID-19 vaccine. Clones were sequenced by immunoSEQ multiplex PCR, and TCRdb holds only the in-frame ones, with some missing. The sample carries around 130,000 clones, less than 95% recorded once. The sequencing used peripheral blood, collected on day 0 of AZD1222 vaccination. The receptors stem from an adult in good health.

The CDR3 region is CAWRGFRLGHYEQYF. CDR3 in DNA: TGTGCCTGGAGAGGATTTAGACTGGGCCATTACGAGCAGTACTTC. J is TRBJ2-7 and V is TRBV30; no clear D gene. The ends were cut back, 3 bases at V and 4 bases at J, with 19 bases in the middle. CDR3 length: 15 residues. From germline, CDR1 is GTSNPN and CDR2 SVGIG (reference sequence).

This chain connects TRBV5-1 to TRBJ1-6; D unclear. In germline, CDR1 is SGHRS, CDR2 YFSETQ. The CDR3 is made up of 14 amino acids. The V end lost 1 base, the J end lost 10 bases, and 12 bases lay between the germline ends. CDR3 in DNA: TGCGCCAGCAGCTTGCAACAGATGGGGTCACCCCTCCACTTT. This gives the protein CASSLQQMGSPLHF.

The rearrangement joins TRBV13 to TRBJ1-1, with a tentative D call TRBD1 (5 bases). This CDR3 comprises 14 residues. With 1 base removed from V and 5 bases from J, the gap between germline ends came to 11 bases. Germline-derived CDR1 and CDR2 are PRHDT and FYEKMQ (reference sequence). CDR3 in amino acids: CASSLVHGGTEAFF. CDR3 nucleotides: TGTGCCAGCAGCTTAGTACATGGGGGGACTGAAGCTTTCTTT.

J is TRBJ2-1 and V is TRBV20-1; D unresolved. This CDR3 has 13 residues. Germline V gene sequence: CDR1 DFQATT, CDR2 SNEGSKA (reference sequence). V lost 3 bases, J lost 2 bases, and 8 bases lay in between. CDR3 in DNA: TGCAGTGCTAGTCAGGATCCCTACAATGAGCAGTTCTTC. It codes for CSASQDPYNEQFF.

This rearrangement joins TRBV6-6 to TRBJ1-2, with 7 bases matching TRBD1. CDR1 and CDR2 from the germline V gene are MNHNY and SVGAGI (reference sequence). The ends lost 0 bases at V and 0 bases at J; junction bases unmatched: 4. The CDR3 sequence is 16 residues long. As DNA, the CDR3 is TGTGCCAGCAGTTACTCGAACAGGGGTTCTAACTATGGCTACACCTTC. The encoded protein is CASSYSNRGSNYGYTF.

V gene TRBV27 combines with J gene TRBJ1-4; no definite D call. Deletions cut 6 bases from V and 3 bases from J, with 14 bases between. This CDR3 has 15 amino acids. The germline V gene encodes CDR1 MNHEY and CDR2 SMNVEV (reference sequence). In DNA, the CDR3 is TGTGCCAGCAGGTCTCACGGCGGGGCTAATGAAAAACTGTTTTTT. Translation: CASRSHGGANEKLFF.

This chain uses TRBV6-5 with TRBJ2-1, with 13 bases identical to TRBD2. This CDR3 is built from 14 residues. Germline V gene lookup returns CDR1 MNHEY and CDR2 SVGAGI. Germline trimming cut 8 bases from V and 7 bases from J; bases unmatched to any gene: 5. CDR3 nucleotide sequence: TGTGCCAGCCTCGGACTAGCGGGAGTAAATGAGCAGTTCTTC. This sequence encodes CASLGLAGVNEQFF.

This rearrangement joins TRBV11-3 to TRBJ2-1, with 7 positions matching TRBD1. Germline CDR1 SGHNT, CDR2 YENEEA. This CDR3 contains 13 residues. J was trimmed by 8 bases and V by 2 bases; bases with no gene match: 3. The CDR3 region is CASSLTGDHEQFF. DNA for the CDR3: TGTGCCAGCAGCTTAACAGGGGACCATGAGCAGTTCTTC. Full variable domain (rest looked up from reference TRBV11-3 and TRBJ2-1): EAGVVQSPRYKIIEKKQPVAFWCNPISGHNTLYWYLQNLGQGPELLIRYENEEAVDDSQLPKDRFSAERLKGVDSTLKIQPAELGDSAVYLCASSLTGDHEQFFGPGTRLTVL.

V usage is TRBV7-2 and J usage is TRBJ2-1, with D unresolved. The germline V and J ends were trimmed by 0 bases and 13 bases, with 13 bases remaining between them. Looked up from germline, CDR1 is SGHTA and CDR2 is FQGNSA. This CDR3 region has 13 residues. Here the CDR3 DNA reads TGTGCCAGCAGCTTAGCGTTTGCTAGTCCACAGTTCTTC. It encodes CASSLAFASPQFF.

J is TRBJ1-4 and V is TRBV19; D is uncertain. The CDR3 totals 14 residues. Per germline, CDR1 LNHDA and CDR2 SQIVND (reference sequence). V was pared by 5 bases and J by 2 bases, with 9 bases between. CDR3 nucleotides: TGTGCCAGTAGTCGGAGGAGGACTAATGAAAAACTGTTTTTT. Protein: CASSRRRTNEKLFF.

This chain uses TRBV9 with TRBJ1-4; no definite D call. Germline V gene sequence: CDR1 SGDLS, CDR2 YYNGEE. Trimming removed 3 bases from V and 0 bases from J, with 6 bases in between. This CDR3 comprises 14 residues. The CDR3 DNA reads TGTGCCAGCAGCGATCTCGCAACTAATGAAAAACTGTTTTTT. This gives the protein CASSDLATNEKLFF.

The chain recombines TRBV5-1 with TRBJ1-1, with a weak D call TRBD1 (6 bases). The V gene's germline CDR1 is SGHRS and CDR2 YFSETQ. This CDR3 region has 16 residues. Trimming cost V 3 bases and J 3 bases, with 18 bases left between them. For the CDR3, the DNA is TGCGCCAGCAGCTCACGAAGGGGGGGCTCGGACACTGAAGCTTTCTTT. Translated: CASSSRRGGSDTEAFF.

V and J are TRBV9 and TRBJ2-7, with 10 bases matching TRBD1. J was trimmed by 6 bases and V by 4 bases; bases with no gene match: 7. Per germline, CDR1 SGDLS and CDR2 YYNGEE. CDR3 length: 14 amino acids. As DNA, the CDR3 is TGTGCCAGCAGCCCCGGGACAGGGGACGCCGAGCAGTACTTC. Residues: CASSPGTGDAEQYF.

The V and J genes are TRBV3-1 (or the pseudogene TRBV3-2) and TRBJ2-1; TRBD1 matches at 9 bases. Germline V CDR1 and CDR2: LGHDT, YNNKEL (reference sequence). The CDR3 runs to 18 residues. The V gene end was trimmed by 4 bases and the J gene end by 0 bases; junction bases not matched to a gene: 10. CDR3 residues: CASSPTGGARGSYNEQFF. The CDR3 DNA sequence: TGTGCCAGCAGCCCCACAGGGGGCGCGAGAGGCTCCTACAATGAGCAGTTCTTC.

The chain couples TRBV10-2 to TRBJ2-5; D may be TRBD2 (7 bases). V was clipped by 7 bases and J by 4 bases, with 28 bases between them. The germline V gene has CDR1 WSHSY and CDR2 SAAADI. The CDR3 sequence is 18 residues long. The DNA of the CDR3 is TGCGCCAGCATTAGATCCCCGGGAACAGGGAGGGCTCGAGAGACCCAGTACTTC. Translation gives CASIRSPGTGRARETQYF.

CDR3 nucleotides: TGTGCCAGCAGTTTGAGGTTCCTCGAAGGGGCTCAATCCTACAATGAGCAGTTCTTC. Translated, it gives CASSLRFLEGAQSYNEQFF. The V call is TRBV28, the J call TRBJ2-1; TRBD1 is a possible D gene (5 bases). CDR3 length: 19 amino acids. The germline CDR1 and CDR2 sequences are MDHEN and SYDVKM. With 3 bases removed from V and 1 base from J, the gap between germline ends came to 22 bases.

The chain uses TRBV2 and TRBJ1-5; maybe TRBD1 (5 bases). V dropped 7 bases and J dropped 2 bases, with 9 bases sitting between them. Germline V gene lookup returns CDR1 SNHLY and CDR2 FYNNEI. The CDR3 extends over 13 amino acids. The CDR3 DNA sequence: TGTGCCAGCACCCCGACAGGCAATCAGCCCCAGCATTTT. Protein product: CASTPTGNQPQHF.

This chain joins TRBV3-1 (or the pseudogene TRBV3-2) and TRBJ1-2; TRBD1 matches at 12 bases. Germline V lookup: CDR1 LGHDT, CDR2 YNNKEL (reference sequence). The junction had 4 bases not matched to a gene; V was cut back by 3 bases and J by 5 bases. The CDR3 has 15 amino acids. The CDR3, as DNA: TGTGCCAGCAGCCATGGGACAGGGGGCGGGTATGGCTACACCTTC. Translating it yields CASSHGTGGGYGYTF.

The CDR3 spells CASGRVDSPLHF. CDR3 coding DNA: TGTGCCAGCGGACGAGTAGATTCACCCCTCCACTTT. The chain links TRBV2 to TRBJ1-6; D is unresolved. The CDR3 contains 12 residues. Germline V gene sequence: CDR1 SNHLY, CDR2 FYNNEI. V was pared by 8 bases and J by 8 bases, with 10 bases between.

This CDR3 reads CASSVLAPALEKLFF. In DNA, the CDR3 is TGCGCCAGCAGTGTTTTAGCGCCGGCTCTGGAAAAACTGTTTTTT. The chain couples TRBV10-2 to TRBJ1-4, with D hard to call. Germline V CDR1 and CDR2: WSHSY, SAAADI. V was cut by 4 bases and J by 8 bases, with 17 bases left in between. CDR3 length equals 15 residues.

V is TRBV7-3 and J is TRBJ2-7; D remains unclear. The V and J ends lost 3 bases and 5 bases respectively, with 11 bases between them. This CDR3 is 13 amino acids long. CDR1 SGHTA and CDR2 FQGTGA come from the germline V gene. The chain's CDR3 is CASSFGFTDEQYF. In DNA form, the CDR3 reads TGTGCCAGCAGCTTTGGGTTTACGGACGAGCAGTACTTC. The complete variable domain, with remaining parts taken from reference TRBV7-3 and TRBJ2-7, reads GAGVSQTPSNKVTEKGKYVELRCDPISGHTALYWYRQSLGQGPEFLIYFQGTGAADDSGLPNDRFFAVRPEGSVSTLKIQRTERGDSAVYLCASSFGFTDEQYFGPGTRLTVT.

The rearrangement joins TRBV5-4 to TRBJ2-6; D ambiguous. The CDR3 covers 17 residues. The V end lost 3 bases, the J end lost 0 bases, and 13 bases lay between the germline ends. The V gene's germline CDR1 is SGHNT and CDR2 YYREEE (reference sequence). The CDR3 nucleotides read TGTGCCAGCAGCTGGCGACATAAGTCCTCTGGGGCCAACGTCCTGACTTTC. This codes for CASSWRHKSSGANVLTF.

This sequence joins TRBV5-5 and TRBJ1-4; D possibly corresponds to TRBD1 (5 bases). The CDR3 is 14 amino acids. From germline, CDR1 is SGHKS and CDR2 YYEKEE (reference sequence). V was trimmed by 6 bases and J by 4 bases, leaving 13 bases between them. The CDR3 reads CASNSGLYNEKLFF. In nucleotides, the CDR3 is TGTGCCAGCAACTCGGGGCTTTATAATGAAAAACTGTTTTTT.

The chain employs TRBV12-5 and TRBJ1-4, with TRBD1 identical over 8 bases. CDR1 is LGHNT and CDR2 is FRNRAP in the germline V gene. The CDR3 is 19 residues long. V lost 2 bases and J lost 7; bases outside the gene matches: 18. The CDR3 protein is CASGLSLDRGSDLGEKLFF. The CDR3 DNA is TGTGCTAGTGGTTTGTCCCTAGACAGGGGCTCCGATTTAGGTGAAAAACTGTTTTTT.

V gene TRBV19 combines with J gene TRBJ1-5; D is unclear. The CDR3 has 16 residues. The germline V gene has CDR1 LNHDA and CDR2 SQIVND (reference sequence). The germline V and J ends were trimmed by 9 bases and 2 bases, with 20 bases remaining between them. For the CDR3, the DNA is TGTGCCAGCAGAAGTACACATATTACGGGCAATCAGCCCCAGCATTTT. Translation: CASRSTHITGNQPQHF.

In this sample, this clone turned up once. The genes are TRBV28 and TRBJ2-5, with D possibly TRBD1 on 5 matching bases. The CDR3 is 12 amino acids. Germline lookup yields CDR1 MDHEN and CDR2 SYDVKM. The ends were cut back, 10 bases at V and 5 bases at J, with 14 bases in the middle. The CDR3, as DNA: TGTGCCACCAAGACAGTCCACGAGACCCAGTACTTC. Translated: CATKTVHETQYF.

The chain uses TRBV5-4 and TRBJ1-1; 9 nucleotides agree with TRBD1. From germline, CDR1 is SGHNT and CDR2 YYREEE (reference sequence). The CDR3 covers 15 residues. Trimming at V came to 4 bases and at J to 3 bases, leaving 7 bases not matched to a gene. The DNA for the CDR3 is TGTGCCAGCAGCCCTTTACAGGGGGCGGACACTGAAGCTTTCTTT. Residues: CASSPLQGADTEAFF.

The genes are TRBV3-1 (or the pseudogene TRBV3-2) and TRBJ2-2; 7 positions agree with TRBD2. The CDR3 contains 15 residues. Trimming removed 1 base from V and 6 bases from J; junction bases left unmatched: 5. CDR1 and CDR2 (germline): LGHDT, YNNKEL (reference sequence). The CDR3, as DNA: TGTGCCAGCAGCCAAGGGGCAGCGGGGTCCGGGGAGCTGTTTTTT. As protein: CASSQGAAGSGELFF.

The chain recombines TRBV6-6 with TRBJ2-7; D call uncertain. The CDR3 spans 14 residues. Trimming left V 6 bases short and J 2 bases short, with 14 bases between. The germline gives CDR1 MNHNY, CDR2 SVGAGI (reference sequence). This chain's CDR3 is CASSPQKRTYEQYF. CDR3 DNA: TGTGCCAGCAGCCCTCAAAAAAGGACCTACGAGCAGTACTTC.

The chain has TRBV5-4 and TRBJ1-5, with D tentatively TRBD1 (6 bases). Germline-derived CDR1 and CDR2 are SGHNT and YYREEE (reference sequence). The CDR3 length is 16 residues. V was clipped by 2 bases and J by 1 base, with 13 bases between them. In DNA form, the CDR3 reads TGTGCCAGCAGCTTTAGGGGGAAGGGGAGCAATCAGCCCCAGCATTTT. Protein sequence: CASSFRGKGSNQPQHF.

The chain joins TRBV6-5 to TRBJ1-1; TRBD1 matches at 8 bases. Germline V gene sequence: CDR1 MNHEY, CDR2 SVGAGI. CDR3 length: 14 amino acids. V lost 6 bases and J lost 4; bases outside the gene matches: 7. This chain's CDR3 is CASRKTGASTEAFF. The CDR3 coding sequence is TGTGCCAGCAGGAAGACAGGGGCCTCCACTGAAGCTTTCTTT.